This TCR beta chain was profiled in a study of vaccination and CD4 T cells after COVID-19. This clonotype was counted between two and nine times. No antigen is known for it. CD4+ T cells that had been cultured provided DNA sequenced with the Oncomine TCR Beta short-read assay. TCRdb analysed the PCR reads with MiXCR anew, one entry per CDR3 protein. The sample has roughly 13,000 distinct CDR3 sequences; approximately 35% are singletons. Per the germline V gene, CDR1 is LNHNV and CDR2 is YYDKDF (reference sequence). The V end lost 0 bases, the J end lost 1 base, and 6 bases lay between the germline ends. There are 14 residues in the CDR3. As for treatment: roughly ten-day PBMC culture with coronavirus spike peptide pools or control peptides (ViraFEST assay).

Specimen: CD4+ T cells from blood, cultured in vitro. The gene calls are TRBV15 and TRBJ2-5, with D perhaps TRBD1 (5 bases). The sequence was collected from a human donor who had recovered from COVID-19. CDR3 protein: CATSRDRAQETQYF. In DNA form, the CDR3 reads TGTGCCACCAGCAGAGACAGGGCCCAAGAGACCCAGTACTTC.